Sequencing of this TCR beta chain was carried out in a study of technical replicates of blood from a few donors. CDR3 length: 13 residues. The germline V gene encodes CDR1 SGHVS and CDR2 FQNEAQ. Trimming took 5 bases from V and 2 from J, leaving 10 bases between them. This table comes from immunoSEQ multiplex PCR, and its TCRdb copy is limited to in-frame clones, with some not included. The sample has 85,000 to 100,000 clones, 85% to 95% seen once; the top ten hold over 0.2%. This clone was recorded only once. The sequencing input was T cells isolated from PBMCs. The TCR was taken from a human donor in good health. The chain uses TRBV7-8 and TRBJ2-7; D not resolved. CDR3 sequence (DNA): TGTGCCAGCAGCCTCGGGTCCGCCTACGAGCAGTACTTC. Protein: CASSLGSAYEQYF.